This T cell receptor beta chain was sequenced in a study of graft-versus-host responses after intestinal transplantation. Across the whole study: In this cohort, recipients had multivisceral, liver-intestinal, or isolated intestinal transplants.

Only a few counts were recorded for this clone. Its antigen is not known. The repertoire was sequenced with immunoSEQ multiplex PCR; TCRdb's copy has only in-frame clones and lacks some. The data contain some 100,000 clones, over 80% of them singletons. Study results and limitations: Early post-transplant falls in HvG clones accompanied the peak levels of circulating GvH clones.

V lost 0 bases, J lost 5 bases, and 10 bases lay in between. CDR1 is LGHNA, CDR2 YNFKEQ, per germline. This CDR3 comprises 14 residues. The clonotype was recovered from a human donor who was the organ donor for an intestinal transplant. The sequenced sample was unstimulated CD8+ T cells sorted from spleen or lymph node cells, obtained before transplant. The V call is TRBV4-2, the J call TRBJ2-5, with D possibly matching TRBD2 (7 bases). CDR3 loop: CASSQEGRGETQYF. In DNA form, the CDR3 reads TGTGCCAGCAGCCAAGAGGGGAGGGGGGAGACCCAGTACTTC.